One and the same sample provided the 18 T cell receptor beta chains below, sequenced in a study of control samples from healthy donors and cancer patients. Generated by immunoSEQ multiplex PCR, the TCRdb table keeps only in-frame clones and is missing some. The sample contains 150,000 or so clones, around 90% of which appear only once. The sample comprised blood. The receptor set was obtained from a man aged 35 to 55 in good health.

This chain links TRBV6-5 with TRBJ2-7, with D unresolved. V dropped 0 bases and J dropped 4 bases, with 7 bases sitting between them. Looked up from germline, CDR1 is MNHEY and CDR2 is SVGAGI. The CDR3 has 13 amino acids. The CDR3 bases are TGTGCCAGCAGTTACTCGACTGGATACGAGCAGTACTTC. Amino acid sequence: CASSYSTGYEQYF.

This chain uses TRBV4-1 with TRBJ1-2; 7 nucleotides match TRBD1. CDR3 size: 15 residues. Losses at the gene ends were 3 bases for V and 2 bases for J; bases not matched to a gene: 6. Germline CDR1 is MGHRA and CDR2 is YSYEKL. CDR3 DNA: TGCGCCAGCAGCCACCCCTCGGGACAGAACTATGGCTACACCTTC. Its protein is CASSHPSGQNYGYTF.

The chain joins TRBV3-1 (or the pseudogene TRBV3-2) to TRBJ1-1, with D maybe TRBD1 (6 bases). V lost 3 bases and J 1 base, leaving 12 bases between the germline ends. Germline CDR1 is LGHDT and CDR2 is YNNKEL (reference sequence). The CDR3 length is 15 residues. The CDR3 sequence is CASSHSGTQNTEAFF. CDR3 nucleotides: TGTGCCAGCAGCCACTCCGGGACACAGAACACTGAAGCTTTCTTT.

V gene TRBV29-1 combines with J gene TRBJ2-3; no firm D call. The CDR3 loop spans 14 amino acids. Between the trimmed V and J ends, which lost 3 bases and 1 base, there was a span of 11 bases. Germline V gene lookup returns CDR1 SQVTM and CDR2 ANQGSEA. CDR3 in DNA: TGCAGCGTTGACGTCTCCGGGCGCACAGATACGCAGTATTTT. It yields the protein CSVDVSGRTDTQYF.

The J gene is TRBJ1-1, the V gene TRBV18; D ambiguous. CDR3 length: 13 amino acids. V lost 2 bases and J 5 bases, leaving 9 bases between the germline ends. Germline V CDR1 and CDR2: KGHSH, LQKENI. CDR3 nucleotides: TGTGCCAGCTCACCATACGACACAACTGAAGCTTTCTTT. Protein sequence: CASSPYDTTEAFF.

This clone was found once. V and J are TRBV5-1 and TRBJ2-3; 9 bases match TRBD1. Trimming removed 6 bases from V and 0 bases from J; junction bases left unmatched: 5. The CDR3 totals 15 residues. Looked up from germline, CDR1 is SGHRS and CDR2 is YFSETQ. For the CDR3, the DNA is TGCGCCAGCACCAAACAGGGGGCAAGCACAGATACGCAGTATTTT. As protein: CASTKQGASTDTQYF. Full variable domain (outside the CDR3, taken from reference TRBV5-1 and TRBJ2-3): KAGVTQTPRYLIKTRGQQVTLSCSPISGHRSVSWYQQTPGQGLQFLFEYFSETQRNKGNFPGRFSGRQFSNSRSEMNVSTLELGDSALYLCASTKQGASTDTQYFGPGTRLTVL.

The chain has TRBV12-3 or TRBV12-4 and TRBJ2-2; a possible D gene is TRBD2 (5 bases). V was pared by 2 bases and J by 7 bases, with 5 bases between. The CDR3 has 12 residues. The CDR3 spells CASSLSGGELFF. CDR3 DNA: TGTGCCAGCAGTTTAAGCGGCGGGGAGCTGTTTTTT.

CDR3 in DNA: TGCGCCAGCAGTGAACAGGGGGCGAGTGAAAAACTGTTTTTT. Residues: CASSEQGASEKLFF. The chain links TRBV10-2 to TRBJ1-4; 9 nucleotides agree with TRBD1. Unmatched junction bases numbered 3, after V lost 3 bases and J lost 7 bases. This CDR3 has 14 amino acids. Germline assignment: CDR1 WSHSY and CDR2 SAAADI.

The chain joins TRBV9 to TRBJ2-1; D call uncertain. Germline CDR1 and CDR2: SGDLS and YYNGEE. Trimming removed 3 bases at V and 6 bases at J, with 16 bases between. The CDR3 is 15 residues long. CDR3 nucleotide sequence: TGTGCCAGCAGCGCTAAGGACCCTATGGTCAATGAGCAGTTCTTC. This gives the protein CASSAKDPMVNEQFF.

The rearrangement uses TRBV29-1 and TRBJ1-2; TRBD1 might be the D (5 bases). With 5 bases removed from V and 2 bases from J, the gap between germline ends came to 9 bases. The CDR3 has 12 residues. CDR1 is SQVTM and CDR2 is ANQGSEA in the germline V gene. CDR3 nucleotides: TGCAGCGTTCAGAGGGACAACTATGGCTACACCTTC. It yields the protein CSVQRDNYGYTF.

J is TRBJ2-5 and V is TRBV5-6; 8 bases match TRBD1. This CDR3 is 15 amino acids long. V shed 1 base, J shed 4 bases, and the junction held 6 bases outside the gene matches. Germline V gene sequence: CDR1 SGHDT, CDR2 YYEEEE. CDR3 sequence reads: CASSLRAGGAETQYF. CDR3 nucleotides: TGTGCCAGCAGCTTGAGGGCAGGGGGCGCAGAGACCCAGTACTTC.

The chain combines TRBV5-5 with TRBJ1-4; TRBD1 agrees at 10 bases. Trimming at V came to 3 bases and at J to 1 base, leaving 6 bases not matched to a gene. The germline V gene encodes CDR1 SGHKS and CDR2 YYEKEE (reference sequence). CDR3 length equals 17 residues. CDR3 residues: CASSWGDRGGTNEKLFF. The CDR3 nucleotides are TGTGCCAGCAGCTGGGGGGACAGGGGAGGAACTAATGAAAAACTGTTTTTT.

The chain carries TRBV24-1 and TRBJ2-5, with TRBD1 as a possible D gene (5 bases). The CDR3 sequence is 16 residues long. The ends were cut back, 3 bases at V and 1 base at J, with 14 bases in the middle. CDR1 is KGHDR and CDR2 is SFDVKD in the germline V gene. As DNA, the CDR3 is TGTGCCACCAGTGATCGTCTGAAAGGGGCCCAAGAGACCCAGTACTTC. This translates into CATSDRLKGAQETQYF.

The chain combines TRBV30 with TRBJ2-3; D remains ambiguous. This CDR3 comprises 15 residues. Germline V gene sequence: CDR1 GTSNPN, CDR2 SVGIG (reference sequence). V was cut by 0 bases and J by 1 base, with 11 bases left in between. The CDR3 nucleotides are TGTGCCTGGAGTGTCATGTGGTCTCGCACAGATACGCAGTATTTT. Its protein product is CAWSVMWSRTDTQYF.

The V and J genes are TRBV18 and TRBJ1-1; 7 bases align to TRBD1. This CDR3 region has 16 residues. Germline CDR1 and CDR2: KGHSH and LQKENI. J gave up 0 bases and V 6 bases, and 10 bases lay outside the gene matches. The CDR3 region is CASSLQQGRVNTEAFF. CDR3 DNA sequence: TGTGCCAGCTCTCTTCAACAGGGGAGGGTGAACACTGAAGCTTTCTTT.

This chain connects TRBV9 to TRBJ2-3; 13 bases agree with TRBD2. V lost 4 bases, J lost 11 bases, and 7 bases stayed unmatched. CDR3 length equals 14 residues. Germline V gene lookup returns CDR1 SGDLS and CDR2 YYNGEE. The CDR3 nucleotides read TGTGCCAGCAGCTCCAGGACTAGCGGGAGCATGCAGTATTTT. It specifies CASSSRTSGSMQYF.

The V and J genes are TRBV3-1 (or the pseudogene TRBV3-2) and TRBJ2-2, with D hard to call. The CDR3 sequence is 14 residues long. V shed 0 bases and J shed 3 bases, with 5 bases lying between them. Germline V lookup: CDR1 LGHDT, CDR2 YNNKEL (reference sequence). The CDR3 coding sequence is TGTGCCAGCAGCCAAGAATTGCACACCGGGGAGCTGTTTTTT. Its protein is CASSQELHTGELFF.

This sequence joins TRBV13 and TRBJ2-1; 8 bases fit TRBD2. The trim removed 4 bases at V and 2 bases at J, leaving 13 bases unmatched. Germline loops: CDR1 PRHDT, CDR2 FYEKMQ (reference sequence). CDR3 length equals 18 residues. In nucleotides, the CDR3 is TGTGCCAGCAGCTCCCAACTCTCGGGTAGCGGGGCCTACAATGAGCAGTTCTTC. The encoded protein is CASSSQLSGSGAYNEQFF.